This T cell receptor beta chain was captured by sequencing in a study of a mutant IDH1 vaccine in newly diagnosed glioma. Looking at the study overall: The initiation of vaccination occurred 4-6 weeks after radiotherapy alone, or with temozolomide cycles.

V lost 0 bases and J lost 4, with 12 bases in between. The CDR3 has 15 amino acids. Germline lookup yields CDR1 MNHEY and CDR2 SVGAGI. Time point specified: week 47, end of study. Vaccination comprised doses that each held 300 ug of mutant IDH1 20-mer peptide, plus topical imiquimod. Donor diagnoses consisted of new WHO grade 3 or 4 IDH1-mutant, ATRX-lost astrocytomas. Profiling relied on immunoSEQ multiplex PCR, and the TCRdb table lists in-frame clones only, not all of them. Of more than 30,000 clones in the sample, about nine tenths were seen once. As concerns this clone: Its matching antigen is unknown.

The genes are TRBV6-5 and TRBJ1-2; D is ambiguous. The receptor comes from a man aged 40-49 years with glioma. The sequences come from PBMCs, collected from a glioma patient whose treatment included an IDH1 peptide vaccine. CDR3 sequence (DNA): TGTGCCAGCAGTTACTCGAATGAAGGAGTCTATGGCTACACCTTC. Amino acids: CASSYSNEGVYGYTF.